This T cell receptor (beta chain) was observed in a study of regulatory T cells in long-lasting Graves disease. On the study more broadly: Patients newly diagnosed with Graves' had been on antithyroid drugs for under 3 months.

The germline V gene encodes CDR1 SGHTA and CDR2 FQGTGA. The germline V and J ends were trimmed by 5 bases and 5 bases, with 12 bases remaining between them. CDR3 length: 13 residues. Specified time point: newly diagnosed GD, antithyroid drugs for less than 3 months. The TCR library was made from RNA that had been extracted from PBMCs in TRIzol. Arm-PCR of CDR3 regions and iRepertoire HTBI primers were the basis on which TCR beta libraries were built. From the multiplex PCR reads, TCRdb called clonotypes with MiXCR, one entry per CDR3 protein. The table lists approximately 400,000 distinct CDR3 sequences, about 11% of them singletons. The sample holds a few counts of this clonotype. The same data also contributed to another study, on T cells in Graves' hyperthyroidism and ophthalmopathy.

This chain connects TRBV7-3 to TRBJ2-5; D ambiguous. This sequence was found in a woman between 18 and 30 years old with Graves disease. Sequencing was performed on peripheral blood mononuclear cells (PBMCs), taken at new diagnosis, from a patient treated with antithyroid drugs. The CDR3 nucleotides are TGTGCCAGCAGCCCGGCCGGCAGGGAGACCCAGTACTTC. As protein: CASSPAGRETQYF. Full variable domain (rest looked up from reference TRBV7-3 and TRBJ2-5): GAGVSQTPSNKVTEKGKYVELRCDPISGHTALYWYRQSLGQGPEFLIYFQGTGAADDSGLPNDRFFAVRPEGSVSTLKIQRTERGDSAVYLCASSPAGRETQYFGPGTRLLVL.